Included here is one TCR beta chain sequence, with context. The target of this receptor is not known. Nothing much larger sits one base from this clone, and base qualities are not available. As encoded in the germline V gene, CDR1 is MDHEN while CDR2 is SYDVKM. Taken from cysteine to phenylalanine, the CDR3 has 14 residues. Solely the CDR3 DNA is kept, with 42 bases framed from the first base. The junction shows trimming of 6 bases on V and 1 base on J, and the gene matches do not reach 3 bases of it. The library was made by RACE. The listed sequencing device is NextSeq 500. Library preparation attached unique molecular identifiers to individual cDNA molecules for quantitative, reproducible TCR counting. Both TCR alpha and TCR beta chains were sequenced from each blood RNA sample. The authors processed their data as follows. Samples had a median of around 92,000 TCRs, with a range from roughly 23,224 to 750,000. V, J and CDR3 annotation of the TCR reads was carried out using the Decombinator software suite. To make PS versus PT1 abundance plots, every sample was subsampled to the same number of TCRs (28,000). TCRs were defined as expanded if absent before sensitization and observed at least eight times at the 2-week time point. The raw public data were reprocessed by TCRdb itself: fastp quality trimming at Q25, MiXCR clonotype calling, in-frame beta chains only. Rows are unified per CDR3 protein, each entry keeping the most common DNA and genes. Clone size and V and J calls follow TCRdb, not the original study. This sample is represented by 180,000 or so distinct CDR3 sequences; about 15% of them were singletons. The ten largest account for less than 2% of the sample.

The record originates from a study of human T cells and chemical hapten exposure (dated by TCRdb to 2020 to 2023). Looking at the study overall: For sensitization, 2% DPC in acetone was applied to a roughly 2 cm by roughly 2 cm area of upper inner arm skin. Throughout the study period of around 24 weeks, patients also received therapeutic DPC doses to the scalp every week. Patch testing was performed on the upper back with Finn chambers containing 0.01% DPC, and the patch tests were scored after 6 days according to International Contact Dermatitis Research Group standards. Most of the patients in the cohort were female, and the cohort covered alopecia areata with under or over 50% scalp involvement, alopecia totalis and alopecia universalis. The libraries were sequenced as a pool, and the TCR yield per sample differed mostly because of small variations in library volumes within the pool. The study tracked peripheral blood TCR repertoire changes in vivo during primary and secondary sensitization to the hapten diphenylcyclopropenone (DPC) in alopecia patients. Blood samples were taken from patients before sensitization (week 0) and at 2, 6 and about 24 weeks after DPC sensitization. For TCR sequencing, blood came from 25 to 30 alopecia patients at anywhere from one to four time points (pre-sensitization, 2, 6 and 24 weeks). What the work shows at the level of the full study, not this receptor alone: Repeated subsampling changed both the strength of the expansion versus patch-test correlation and the threshold at which the correlation became significant. Because all patients had alopecia, a presumed autoimmune disease, the immune response of the patients might differ from that of healthy individuals. Expanded TCRs formed significantly more large CDR3 similarity clusters than pre-sensitization or healthy control sets, consistent with antigen-driven responses. A positive correlation was found between the number of PT1 expanded TCRs and patch test score, with significance reached at thresholds 8, 16 and 32 but not 4. DPC sensitization did not change how many TCRs were above 1 in 1000 frequency, and no evidence was found of alterations in global repertoire structure.

The sample's time point, from its label and the paper: patch test 1, 2 weeks after DPC sensitization. The sample's treatment or condition label, decoded: therapeutic diphenylcyclopropenone sensitization with weekly scalp DPC. Blood at each patch-test visit was drawn before the patch test was applied. Patients were eligible if aged 18 to 70, diagnosed with alopecia and judged suitable for DPC therapy, and pregnant patients were excluded. Total RNA was extracted from unfractionated whole blood that had been collected in Tempus Blood RNA tubes. The sequence was obtained from a young woman with alopecia areata. Some clones in this sample may be carry-over from other donors' samples. The sequenced sample was whole blood, obtained in connection with sensitization to the hapten diphenylcyclopropenone (DPC). The receptor chain draws on TRBV28 and TRBJ1-3, with TRBD1 matching 7 junction bases. The DNA sequence follows: TGTGCCAGCAGGGGGACAGTTTCTGGAAACACCATATATTTT. Its protein product is CASRGTVSGNTIYF.